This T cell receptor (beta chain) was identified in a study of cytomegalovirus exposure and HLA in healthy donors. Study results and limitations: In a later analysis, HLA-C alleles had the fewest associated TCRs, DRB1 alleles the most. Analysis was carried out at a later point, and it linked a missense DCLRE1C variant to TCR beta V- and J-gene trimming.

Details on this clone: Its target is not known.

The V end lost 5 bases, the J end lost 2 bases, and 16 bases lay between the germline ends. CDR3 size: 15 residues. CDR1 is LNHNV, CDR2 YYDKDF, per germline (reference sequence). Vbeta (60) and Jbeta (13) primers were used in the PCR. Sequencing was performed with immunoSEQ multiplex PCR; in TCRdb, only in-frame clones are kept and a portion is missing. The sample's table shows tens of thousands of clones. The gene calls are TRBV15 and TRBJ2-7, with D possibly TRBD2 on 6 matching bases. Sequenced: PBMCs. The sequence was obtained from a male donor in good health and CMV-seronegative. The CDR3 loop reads CATSRRRDGAYEQYF. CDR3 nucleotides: TGTGCCACCAGCCGGAGGAGGGACGGCGCCTACGAGCAGTACTTC.